These 4 T cell receptor beta chains came from one sample sequenced in a study of blood T cell repertoires in COVID-19. The table came from immunoSEQ multiplex PCR; TCRdb's copy has only in-frame clones and leaves some out. The table lists around 140,000 clones, about 86% of them singletons, with around 8.5% in the top ten. Sequenced: peripheral blood. The source is a human donor in a cohort sampled during active COVID-19.

The J gene is TRBJ2-7, the V gene TRBV13; 9 nucleotides match TRBD1. The V gene end was trimmed by 0 bases and the J gene end by 3 bases; junction bases not matched to a gene: 3. Germline CDR1 is PRHDT and CDR2 is FYEKMQ (reference sequence). This CDR3 has 15 amino acids. The CDR3 DNA is TGTGCCAGCAGCTTAGGCATGGGACAGGGCTACGAGCAGTACTTC. As protein: CASSLGMGQGYEQYF.

This clone was seen a few times. The chain joins TRBV7-2 to TRBJ1-5; possibly TRBD1 for D (5 bases). CDR1 and CDR2 from the germline V gene are SGHTA and FQGNSA. This CDR3 comprises 16 residues. V lost 1 base to trimming and J lost 2 bases, with 12 bases between them. CDR3 DNA: TGTGCCAGCAGCTTAGAAGGGTTGGGGCGCAATCAGCCCCAGCATTTT. Translating it yields CASSLEGLGRNQPQHF. Full variable domain (outside the CDR3, taken from reference TRBV7-2 and TRBJ1-5): GAGVSQSPSNKVTEKGKDVELRCDPISGHTALYWYRQSLGQGLEFLIYFQGNSAPDKSGLPSDRFSAERTGGSVSTLTIQRTQQEDSAVYLCASSLEGLGRNQPQHFGDGTRLSIL.

V gene TRBV5-1 combines with J gene TRBJ2-7, with TRBD2 identical over 10 bases. Germline loops: CDR1 SGHRS, CDR2 YFSETQ. The CDR3 runs 15 residues. V shed 2 bases and J 2 bases; nucleotides not matched to a gene: 4. CDR3 nucleotide sequence: TGCGCCAGCAGCTTAGGACTAGCGGAGACCTACGAGCAGTACTTC. It encodes CASSLGLAETYEQYF. The whole variable domain, filled in from reference TRBV5-1 and TRBJ2-7, reads KAGVTQTPRYLIKTRGQQVTLSCSPISGHRSVSWYQQTPGQGLQFLFEYFSETQRNKGNFPGRFSGRQFSNSRSEMNVSTLELGDSALYLCASSLGLAETYEQYFGPGTRLTVT.

V is TRBV7-3 and J is TRBJ1-1, with D unclear. V was clipped by 5 bases and J by 1 base, with 20 bases between them. The germline V gene encodes CDR1 SGHTA and CDR2 FQGTGA. This CDR3 is 17 amino acids long. Here the CDR3 reads CASSPLPAQVTNTEAFF. As DNA, the CDR3 is TGTGCCAGCAGCCCCCTTCCTGCTCAGGTGACGAACACTGAAGCTTTCTTT.